The 7 T cell receptor beta chains listed next were all sequenced from one sample in a study of cytomegalovirus exposure and HLA in healthy donors. With 60 Vbeta and 13 Jbeta primers, the PCR was carried out. The repertoire was sequenced with immunoSEQ multiplex PCR; TCRdb's copy has only in-frame clones and lacks some. The sample carries about 250,000 clones, around 80% recorded once. The source material was PBMCs. Source of these receptors: a boy aged 10-17 years in good health and CMV-seronegative.

This clone was detected only once. The chain is built from TRBV30 and TRBJ2-7, with 10 bases identical to TRBD2. V lost 4 bases to trimming and J lost 1 base; unmatched junction nucleotides: 4. CDR1 and CDR2 (germline): GTSNPN, SVGIG (reference sequence). The CDR3 has 14 amino acids. Here the CDR3 DNA reads TGTGCCTGGACTAGCGGGGGAACATCCTACGAGCAGTACTTC. Its translation: CAWTSGGTSYEQYF.

V gene TRBV27 combines with J gene TRBJ2-7; weak D call: TRBD1 (6 bases). CDR3 length equals 15 residues. From germline, CDR1 is MNHEY and CDR2 SMNVEV (reference sequence). Trimming took off 2 bases at V and 4 bases at J, with 15 bases between the two ends. The CDR3 region is CASSLVEGDLYEQYF. Written as DNA, the CDR3 is TGTGCCAGCAGTTTAGTTGAGGGGGACCTATACGAGCAGTACTTC.

The chain carries TRBV2 and TRBJ1-2; 8 positions match TRBD1. Germline V CDR1 and CDR2: SNHLY, FYNNEI. The trim removed 6 bases at V and 5 bases at J, leaving 8 bases unmatched. The CDR3 is 14 residues long. CDR3 nucleotides: TGTGCCAGCAGCCGATCGACAGGGGAGTATGGCTACACCTTC. Translation gives CASSRSTGEYGYTF.

This chain uses TRBV5-6 with TRBJ1-2; TRBD1 matches at 9 bases. The CDR3 has 15 amino acids. Germline trimming cut 3 bases from V and 4 bases from J; bases unmatched to any gene: 7. The V gene's germline CDR1 is SGHDT and CDR2 YYEEEE. The CDR3: CASSWVTGGGYGYTF. In DNA, the CDR3 is TGTGCCAGCAGCTGGGTGACAGGGGGTGGCTATGGCTACACCTTC.

V is TRBV4-2 and J is TRBJ2-1, with 9 bases fitting TRBD2. Germline trimming cut 0 bases from V and 7 bases from J; bases unmatched to any gene: 4. Germline assignment: CDR1 LGHNA and CDR2 YNFKEQ. The CDR3 has 15 residues. The CDR3 spells CASSQDGTSFNEQFF. Here the CDR3 DNA reads TGTGCCAGCAGCCAAGACGGGACTAGCTTTAATGAGCAGTTCTTC.

The rearrangement joins TRBV6-6 to TRBJ1-2, with D perhaps TRBD1 (6 bases). The CDR3 has 14 amino acids. Germline assignment: CDR1 MNHNY and CDR2 SVGAGI (reference sequence). Trimming pared 6 bases from V and 10 bases from J, leaving 21 bases between. CDR3 protein: CASRSARDNKVYTF. CDR3 in DNA: TGTGCCAGCAGATCGGCCCGGGACAATAAGGTCTACACCTTC.

The chain uses TRBV6-5 and TRBJ2-7; D perhaps matches TRBD2 (5 bases). The CDR3 has 15 residues. Trimming took off 6 bases at V and 0 bases at J, with 15 bases between the two ends. CDR1 and CDR2 from the germline V gene are MNHEY and SVGAGI. The CDR3 loop is CASSRFRGGSYEQYF. The DNA for the CDR3 is TGTGCCAGCAGCCGCTTCCGAGGAGGCTCCTACGAGCAGTACTTC.